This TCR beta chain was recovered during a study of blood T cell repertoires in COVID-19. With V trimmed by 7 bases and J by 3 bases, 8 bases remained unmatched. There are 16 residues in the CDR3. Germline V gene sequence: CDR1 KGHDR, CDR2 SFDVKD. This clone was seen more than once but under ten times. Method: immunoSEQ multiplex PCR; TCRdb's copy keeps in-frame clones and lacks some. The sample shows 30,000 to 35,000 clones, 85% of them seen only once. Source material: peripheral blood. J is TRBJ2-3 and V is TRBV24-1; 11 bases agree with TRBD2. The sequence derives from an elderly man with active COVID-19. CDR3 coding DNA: TGTGCCACCAGATCTTTAGCGGGGGGGCAGACAGATACGCAGTATTTT. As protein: CATRSLAGGQTDTQYF.